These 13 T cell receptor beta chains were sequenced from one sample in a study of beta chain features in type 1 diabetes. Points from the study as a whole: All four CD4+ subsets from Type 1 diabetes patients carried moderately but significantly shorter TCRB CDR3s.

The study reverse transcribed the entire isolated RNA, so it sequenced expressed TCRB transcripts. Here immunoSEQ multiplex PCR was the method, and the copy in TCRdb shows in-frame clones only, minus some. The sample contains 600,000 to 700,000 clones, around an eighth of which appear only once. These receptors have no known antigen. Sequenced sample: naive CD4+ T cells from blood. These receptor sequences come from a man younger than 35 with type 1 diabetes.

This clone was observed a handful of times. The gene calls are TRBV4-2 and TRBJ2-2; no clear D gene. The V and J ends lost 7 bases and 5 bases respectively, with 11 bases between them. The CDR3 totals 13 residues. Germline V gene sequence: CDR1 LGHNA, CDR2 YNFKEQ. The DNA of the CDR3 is TGTGCCAGCAATGTCGGTTGGACCGGGGAGCTGTTTTTT. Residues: CASNVGWTGELFF.

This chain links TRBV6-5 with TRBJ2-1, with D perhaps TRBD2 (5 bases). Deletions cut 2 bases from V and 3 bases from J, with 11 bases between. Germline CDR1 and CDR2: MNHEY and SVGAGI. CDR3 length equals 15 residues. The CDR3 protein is CASSYGGRVYNEQFF. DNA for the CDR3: TGTGCCAGCAGTTACGGTGGGCGGGTCTACAATGAGCAGTTCTTC.

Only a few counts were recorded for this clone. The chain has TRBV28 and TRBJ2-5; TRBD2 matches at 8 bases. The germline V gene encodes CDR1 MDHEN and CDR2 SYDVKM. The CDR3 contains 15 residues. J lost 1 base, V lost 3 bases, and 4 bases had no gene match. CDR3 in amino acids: CASSFGAGVQETQYF. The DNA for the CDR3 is TGTGCCAGCAGTTTCGGAGCGGGGGTCCAAGAGACCCAGTACTTC.

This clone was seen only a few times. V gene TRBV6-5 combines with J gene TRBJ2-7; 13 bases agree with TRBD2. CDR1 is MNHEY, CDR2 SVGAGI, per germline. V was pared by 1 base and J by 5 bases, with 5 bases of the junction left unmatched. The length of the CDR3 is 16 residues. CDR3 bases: TGTGCCAGCAGTTACTTGGCCGGACTAGCGGGGGACGAGCAGTACTTC. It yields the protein CASSYLAGLAGDEQYF.

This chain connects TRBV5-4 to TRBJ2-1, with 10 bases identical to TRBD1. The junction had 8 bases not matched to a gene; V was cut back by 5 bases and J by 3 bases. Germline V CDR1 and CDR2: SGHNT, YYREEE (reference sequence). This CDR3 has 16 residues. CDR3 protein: CASRRRQGADYNEQFF. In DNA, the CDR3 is TGTGCCAGCAGAAGGAGACAGGGGGCCGACTACAATGAGCAGTTCTTC.

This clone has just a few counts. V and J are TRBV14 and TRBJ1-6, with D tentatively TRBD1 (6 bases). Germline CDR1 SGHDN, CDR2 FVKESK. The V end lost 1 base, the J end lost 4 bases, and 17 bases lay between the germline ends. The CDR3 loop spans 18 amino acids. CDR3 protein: CASSQGVIQGDYNSPLHF. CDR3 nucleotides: TGTGCCAGCAGCCAAGGGGTTATACAGGGCGATTATAATTCACCCCTCCACTTT. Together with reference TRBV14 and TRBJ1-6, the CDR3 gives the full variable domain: EAGVTQFPSHSVIEKGQTVTLRCDPISGHDNLYWYRRVMGKEIKFLLHFVKESKQDESGMPNNRFLAERTGGTYSTLKVQPAELEDSGVYFCASSQGVIQGDYNSPLHFGNGTRLTVT.

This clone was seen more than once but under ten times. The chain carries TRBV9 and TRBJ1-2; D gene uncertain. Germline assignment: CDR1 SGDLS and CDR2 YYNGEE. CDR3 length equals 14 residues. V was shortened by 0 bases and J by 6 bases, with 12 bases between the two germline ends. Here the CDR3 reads CASSVEVAGNGYTF. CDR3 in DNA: TGTGCCAGCAGCGTAGAGGTAGCGGGGAATGGCTACACCTTC.

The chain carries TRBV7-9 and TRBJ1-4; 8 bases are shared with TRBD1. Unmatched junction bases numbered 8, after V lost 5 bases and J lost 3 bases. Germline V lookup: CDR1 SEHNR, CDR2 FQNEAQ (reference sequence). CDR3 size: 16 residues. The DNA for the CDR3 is TGTGCCAGCAGCGACGGACAGGGAAACGCTAATGAAAAACTGTTTTTT. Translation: CASSDGQGNANEKLFF.

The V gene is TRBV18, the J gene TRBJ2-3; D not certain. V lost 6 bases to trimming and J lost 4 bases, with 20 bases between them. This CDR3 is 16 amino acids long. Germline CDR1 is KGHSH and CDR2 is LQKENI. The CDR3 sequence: CASSSFTSELSDTQYF. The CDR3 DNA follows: TGTGCCAGCTCCTCATTCACCTCAGAATTGTCAGATACGCAGTATTTT.

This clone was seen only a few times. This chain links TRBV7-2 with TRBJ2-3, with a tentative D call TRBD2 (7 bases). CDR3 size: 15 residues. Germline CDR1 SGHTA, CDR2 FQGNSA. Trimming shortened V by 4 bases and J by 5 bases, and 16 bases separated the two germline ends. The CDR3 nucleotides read TGTGCCAGCAGCTGGGGGGGGGCAGCTATAGATACGCAGTATTTT. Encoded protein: CASSWGGAAIDTQYF.

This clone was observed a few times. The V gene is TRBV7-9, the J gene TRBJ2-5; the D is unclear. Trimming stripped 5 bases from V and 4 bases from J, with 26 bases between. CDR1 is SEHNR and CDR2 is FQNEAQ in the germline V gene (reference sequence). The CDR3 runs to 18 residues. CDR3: CASSPNTHKSGSPETQYF. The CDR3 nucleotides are TGTGCCAGCAGCCCCAATACCCATAAGTCCGGAAGTCCAGAGACCCAGTACTTC.

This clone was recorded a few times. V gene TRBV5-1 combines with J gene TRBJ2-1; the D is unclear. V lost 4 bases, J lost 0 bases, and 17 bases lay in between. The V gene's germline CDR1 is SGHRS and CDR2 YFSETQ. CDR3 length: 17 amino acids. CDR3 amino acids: CASSPRTYDSSYNEQFF. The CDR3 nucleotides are TGCGCCAGCAGCCCTCGGACGTATGATAGCTCCTACAATGAGCAGTTCTTC.

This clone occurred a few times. The CDR3 reads CAWSVLIGPTDTQYF. In DNA form, the CDR3 reads TGTGCCTGGAGTGTACTCATTGGCCCCACAGATACGCAGTATTTT. V and J are TRBV30 and TRBJ2-3; D unresolved. The length of the CDR3 is 15 residues. CDR1 and CDR2 from the germline V gene are GTSNPN and SVGIG (reference sequence). V lost 0 bases and J lost 2, with 12 bases in between.